These 9 T cell receptor beta chains came from one sample sequenced in a study of pediatric ulcerative colitis. Some clones are missing from TCRdb's copy, which holds only in-frame ones; the method was immunoSEQ multiplex PCR. This sample carries 54,000 or so clones, about 87% of them seen once, and the ten largest clones take around 1.4%. The material sequenced was blood. The source is a boy under 18 who was a control in a study of pediatric ulcerative colitis.

The chain links TRBV5-1 to TRBJ2-7; TRBD1 aligns across 8 bases. With 0 bases clipped from V and 2 bases from J, the junction kept 10 bases outside the gene matches. Germline lookup yields CDR1 SGHRS and CDR2 YFSETQ. The CDR3 has 17 residues. CDR3 loop: CASSLENRGATPYEQYF. CDR3 sequence (DNA): TGCGCCAGCAGCTTGGAAAACAGGGGGGCAACTCCCTACGAGCAGTACTTC.

The chain recombines TRBV27 with TRBJ2-4; D is possibly TRBD2 (6 bases). Germline V gives CDR1 MNHEY, CDR2 SMNVEV (reference sequence). This CDR3 has 14 residues. Trimming took off 2 bases at V and 1 base at J, with 6 bases between the two ends. The CDR3 is CASSLAGAKNIQYF. The CDR3 nucleotides read TGTGCCAGCAGTTTAGCGGGGGCCAAAAACATTCAGTACTTC.

J is TRBJ1-3 and V is TRBV11-2, with D perhaps matching TRBD1 (6 bases). The CDR3 spans 14 residues. Looked up from germline, CDR1 is SGHAT and CDR2 is FQNNGV. V lost 4 bases and J lost 0, with 7 bases in between. Here the CDR3 reads CASSSQGSGNTIYF. The DNA of the CDR3 is TGTGCCAGCAGCTCACAGGGCTCTGGAAACACCATATATTTT.

The V gene is TRBV9, the J gene TRBJ2-1; TRBD2 matches at 10 bases. Germline CDR1 and CDR2: SGDLS and YYNGEE. The trim removed 4 bases at V and 3 bases at J, leaving 7 bases unmatched. CDR3 length: 16 residues. The CDR3 coding sequence is TGTGCCAGCAGCCCACGGACTAGCGGAAACTACAATGAGCAGTTCTTC. The encoded protein is CASSPRTSGNYNEQFF.

The V call is TRBV29-1, the J call TRBJ1-2, with a weak D call TRBD1 (6 bases). V gave up 1 base and J gave up 4 bases, with 13 bases separating them. Germline V gene lookup returns CDR1 SQVTM and CDR2 ANQGSEA. CDR3 length equals 14 residues. The CDR3 DNA reads as TGCAGCGTTGAAGGTACAGGGATAAGCTATGGCTACACCTTC. Translating gives CSVEGTGISYGYTF.

This clone was counted between two and nine times. The chain combines TRBV7-6 with TRBJ1-5; possible D gene TRBD1, 5 bases. CDR3 size: 14 residues. Germline assignment: CDR1 SGHVS and CDR2 FNYEAQ. Trimming removed 2 bases at V and 1 base at J, with 6 bases between. CDR3 in DNA: TGTGCCAGCAGCTTAAGGGACAGCAATCAGCCCCAGCATTTT. Residues: CASSLRDSNQPQHF.

V and J are TRBV4-1 and TRBJ2-5; maybe TRBD2 (6 bases). Germline V lookup: CDR1 MGHRA, CDR2 YSYEKL. V was shortened by 4 bases and J by 4 bases, with 7 bases between the two germline ends. The CDR3 extends over 12 amino acids. The CDR3 DNA follows: TGCGCCAGCAGCCCCGGGGGAGAGACCCAGTACTTC. Amino acid sequence: CASSPGGETQYF.

Written as DNA, the CDR3 is TGCGCCAGCAGCTTGGAGAGTTTTGGAACAGATACGCAGTATTTT. This gives the protein CASSLESFGTDTQYF. The V and J genes are TRBV5-1 and TRBJ2-3; no reliable D call. V lost 0 bases to trimming and J lost 3 bases, with 11 bases between them. The CDR3 loop spans 15 amino acids. In germline, CDR1 is SGHRS, CDR2 YFSETQ.

This clone appeared a single time. The rearrangement joins TRBV15 to TRBJ2-7; no firm D call. The ends were cut back, 2 bases at V and 0 bases at J, with 11 bases in the middle. Looked up from germline, CDR1 is LNHNV and CDR2 is YYDKDF (reference sequence). There are 15 residues in the CDR3. The CDR3 loop is CATSRKVQNSYEQYF. The CDR3 DNA is TGTGCCACCAGCAGAAAGGTCCAGAACTCCTACGAGCAGTACTTC.